This T cell receptor beta chain is from a study of blood T cells in healthy people across ages. A few counts support this clonotype. Its cognate antigen is unknown. This CDR3 has 14 residues. The ends lost 7 bases at V and 3 bases at J; junction bases unmatched: 8. Per germline, CDR1 SGHRS and CDR2 YFSETQ. Study-wide findings and caveats: Unsorted PBMCs ruled out conclusive naive versus antigen-experienced comparison. A strong correlation between TCR beta diversity and naive T cell percentage was seen.

Using a J-beta primer mix together with a sample-barcoded 5' primer, a second PCR was run for 7 to 11 cycles. Tagging of each cDNA molecule was performed by a template-switch adaptor with 12 random nucleotides. Every individual sample yielded 2.5 million or more paired-end reads (each containing CDR3). TCRdb used MiXCR to reprocess the 5' RACE reads, holding one entry per CDR3 protein. The sample holds some 890,000 distinct CDR3 sequences, just under 30% seen once. These data also featured in a second study, about T cells of mothers and their children.

The sequence derives from a woman aged 35 to 49 in good health. Input material: blood. V and J are TRBV5-1 and TRBJ1-1; 8 bases match TRBD1. CDR3 coding DNA: TGCGCCAGCCAAGCGGACAGGGTGCACACTGAAGCTTTCTTT. This gives the protein CASQADRVHTEAFF. Based on the CDR3 plus reference TRBV5-1 and TRBJ1-1, the full variable domain is KAGVTQTPRYLIKTRGQQVTLSCSPISGHRSVSWYQQTPGQGLQFLFEYFSETQRNKGNFPGRFSGRQFSNSRSEMNVSTLELGDSALYLCASQADRVHTEAFFGQGTRLTVV.